This entry concerns a single T cell receptor (beta chain). The ends were cut back, 1 base at V and 1 base at J, with 7 bases in the middle. The CDR3 runs 15 residues. Germline V gene data show CDR1 as LGHNA and CDR2 as YSLEER. In the original processing: Amplification of reference gene primers was used by the study to estimate nucleated cell counts. Measured with immunoSEQ multiplex PCR; TCRdb has only the in-frame clones, and not every one. V, J and clone size are those of that table, while D and trimming were read from the DNA. The sample includes about 300,000 clones, more than 70% of them seen just once. This entry belongs to a study of blood T cell repertoires in COVID-19. At the level of the study: Whether acute or convalescent, the COVID-19 samples came from the United States, Italy and Spain. PBMCs, B-cell-depleted T cells, or T cells were the source of the cDNA or gDNA that made up the material.

Sequencing was done on a sample of peripheral blood. This chain joins TRBV4-3 and TRBJ2-2; the D gene is possibly TRBD1 (6 bases). This TCR was sampled from a young man who had recovered from COVID-19. CDR3 region: CASSQGTENTGELFF. In DNA, the CDR3 is TGCGCCAGCAGCCAAGGGACAGAGAACACCGGGGAGCTGTTTTTT.